This record covers a single T cell receptor (beta chain). Its antigen is not known. This specimen comes from a study of CD8+ T cells in alopecia areata. Study at large: Those treated were given oral tofacitinib at 5 to 10 mg twice daily. Findings of the study overall: Affected scalp, especially in alopecia totalis/universalis, had a higher clonality than normal scalp did.

The germline V gene has CDR1 MGHDK and CDR2 SYGVNS. The ends were cut back, 3 bases at V and 8 bases at J, with 14 bases in the middle. This CDR3 is 14 amino acids long. After isolation, RNA underwent reverse transcription to generate cDNA as the sequencing template. The data were produced by immunoSEQ multiplex PCR, yet TCRdb's version contains in-frame clones alone and is incomplete. The sample yields hundreds of thousands of clones, under 80% seen once. The sequences come from CD4+ T cells sorted from blood, collected at week 0. The origin of this receptor is a human donor with alopecia areata. The V and J genes are TRBV25-1 and TRBJ2-1; tentative D call: TRBD2 (6 bases). CDR3 region: CASSDGGYDHEQFF. CDR3 sequence (DNA): TGTGCCAGCAGTGATGGAGGGTATGACCATGAGCAGTTCTTC.